The 27 T cell receptor beta chains in this list originate from one sample, sequenced in a study of T cell changes during pregnancy in multiple sclerosis (dated by TCRdb to between 2017 and 2020). The protocol used for the library was the immunoSEQ multiplex PCR assay. In TCRdb, the immuneACCESS table is reduced to in-frame sequences with V and J assigned. These tables do not hold every clone; where another copy was compared, an unresolved V gene accounts for under half, and the others remain unexplained. The sample contains 30,000 to 35,000 clones, roughly 90% of them found a single time. The ten largest clones take up about 7% of the sample. Sequencing used CD8+ T cells from peripheral blood mononuclear cells, obtained in the second trimester of pregnancy. Receptors were obtained from a female donor with multiple sclerosis, enrolled in a pregnancy study.

The chain carries TRBV28 and TRBJ1-5, with D tentatively TRBD1 (6 bases). Germline CDR1 is MDHEN and CDR2 is SYDVKM. This CDR3 comprises 17 residues. Trimming shortened V by 6 bases and J by 0 bases, and 18 bases separated the two germline ends. The CDR3 DNA follows: TGTGCCAGCAGACACCCTCCCGACAGGAGTAGCAATCAGCCCCAGCATTTT. Its protein is CASRHPPDRSSNQPQHF.

This clone was seen only once. This rearrangement joins TRBV4-3 to TRBJ2-2, with unresolved D. CDR1 is LGHNA and CDR2 is YSLEER in the germline V gene. CDR3 length equals 14 residues. Trimming removed 0 bases from V and 4 bases from J, with 6 bases in between. CDR3 DNA sequence: TGCGCCAGCAGCCAAGATCGTAGCACCGGGGAGCTGTTTTTT. This gives the protein CASSQDRSTGELFF.

The chain uses TRBV5-6 and TRBJ2-1, with D hard to call. V dropped 7 bases and J dropped 6 bases, with 11 bases sitting between them. Germline loops: CDR1 SGHDT, CDR2 YYEEEE. CDR3 size: 12 residues. CDR3 loop: CASAWRLNEQFF. CDR3 coding DNA: TGTGCCAGCGCCTGGCGGCTCAATGAGCAGTTCTTC.

The chain employs TRBV7-9 and TRBJ2-5, with 8 bases matching TRBD2. The junction had 12 bases not matched to a gene; V was cut back by 4 bases and J by 2 bases. Germline-derived CDR1 and CDR2 are SEHNR and FQNEAQ (reference sequence). This CDR3 contains 17 residues. The CDR3 DNA reads as TGTGCCAGCAGCTCCAACACACCGGGACTAGAGCAAGAGACCCAGTACTTC. Translated: CASSSNTPGLEQETQYF.

This rearrangement joins TRBV29-1 to TRBJ2-7; no clear D gene. V was trimmed by 4 bases and J by 5 bases, leaving 6 bases between them. Germline CDR1 reads SQVTM; CDR2 reads ANQGSEA. This CDR3 spans 10 amino acids. CDR3 region: CSVVIHEQYF. In DNA form, the CDR3 reads TGCAGCGTTGTAATCCACGAGCAGTACTTC.

The V and J genes are TRBV7-9 and TRBJ2-3; 7 bases are a match to TRBD2. The CDR3 is made up of 15 amino acids. Per germline, CDR1 SEHNR and CDR2 FQNEAQ (reference sequence). The J segment lost 2 bases and the V segment lost 8 bases, leaving 10 bases of the junction unmatched. CDR3 region: CASSNRDYLTDTQYF. The CDR3 DNA sequence: TGTGCCAGCTCAAACCGGGACTACCTCACAGATACGCAGTATTTT.

The table lists this clone with a count of one. The J gene is TRBJ2-7, the V gene TRBV27; D unresolved. Germline lookup yields CDR1 MNHEY and CDR2 SMNVEV (reference sequence). The CDR3 consists of 15 residues. Trimming left V 5 bases short and J 1 base short, with 15 bases between. DNA of the CDR3: TGTGCCAGCAGTAGCCTAGTGAAAAAATCCTACGAGCAGTACTTC. Amino acid sequence: CASSSLVKKSYEQYF.

The J gene is TRBJ2-7, the V gene TRBV13; 10 bases are shared with TRBD1. The CDR3 covers 15 residues. Losses at the gene ends were 0 bases for V and 3 bases for J; bases not matched to a gene: 2. Per the germline V gene, CDR1 is PRHDT and CDR2 is FYEKMQ (reference sequence). The CDR3 loop is CASSLGTGGSYEQYF. CDR3 nucleotides: TGTGCCAGCAGCTTAGGGACAGGGGGCAGCTACGAGCAGTACTTC.

For this clone: One end of the junction fails to match germline, which may point to a read error. This rearrangement joins TRBV2 to TRBJ2-1; 8 positions agree with TRBD2. Germline V gives CDR1 SNHLY, CDR2 FYNNEI. This CDR3 has 13 amino acids. Here the CDR3 reads CASSQAGEGEQFF. CDR3 sequence (DNA): TGTGCCAGCAGTCAAGCGGGAGAAGGGGAGCAGTTCTTC.

The chain is built from TRBV18 and TRBJ1-1, with D tentatively TRBD1 (5 bases). The V end lost 4 bases, the J end lost 3 bases, and 12 bases lay between the germline ends. This CDR3 spans 14 amino acids. Germline lookup yields CDR1 KGHSH and CDR2 LQKENI. CDR3 in DNA: TGTGCCAGCTCACGCGAGGGAGGGGACACTGAAGCTTTCTTT. Its translation is CASSREGGDTEAFF.

The chain uses TRBV7-9 and TRBJ2-7; D is unresolved. This CDR3 has 12 residues. Looked up from germline, CDR1 is SEHNR and CDR2 is FQNEAQ (reference sequence). V lost 5 bases to trimming and J lost 7 bases, with 12 bases between them. CDR3 bases: TGTGCCAGCAGCAGACTTCTCGGGGAGCAGTACTTC. It is translated as CASSRLLGEQYF.

This clone has more than one count but fewer than ten. This CDR3 is CASSLEVTGEQYF. The CDR3 DNA is TGTGCCAGCAGCTTAGAGGTTACGGGCGAGCAGTACTTC. V usage is TRBV7-9 and J usage is TRBJ2-7; the D is unclear. The ends were cut back, 1 base at V and 6 bases at J, with 10 bases in the middle. The CDR3 spans 13 residues. CDR1 and CDR2 (germline): SEHNR, FQNEAQ (reference sequence).

The gene calls are TRBV4-3 and TRBJ1-1; TRBD1 is a possible D gene (6 bases). Trimming pared 2 bases from V and 1 base from J, leaving 14 bases between. CDR1 is LGHNA and CDR2 is YSLEER in the germline V gene. The CDR3 length is 16 residues. The CDR3 nucleotides read TGCGCCAGCAGCCAAATCACCGGGACACCGAACACTGAAGCTTTCTTT. This gives the protein CASSQITGTPNTEAFF.

This clone was picked up a small number of times. The V and J genes are TRBV10-3 and TRBJ1-1; D possibly corresponds to TRBD1 (5 bases). Germline V gene data show CDR1 as ENHRY and CDR2 as SYGVKD. V was cut by 0 bases and J by 1 base, with 6 bases left in between. The CDR3 covers 14 residues. The chain's CDR3 is CAISESGGNTEAFF. As DNA, the CDR3 is TGTGCCATCAGTGAGTCGGGGGGGAACACTGAAGCTTTCTTT.

The gene calls are TRBV27 and TRBJ2-1, with 9 nucleotides matching TRBD1. With 5 bases clipped from V and 8 bases from J, the junction kept 7 bases outside the gene matches. Germline CDR1 reads MNHEY; CDR2 reads SMNVEV (reference sequence). CDR3 length: 14 amino acids. CDR3 nucleotides: TGTGCCAGCAGTCCAAGGACAGGGGTGGATGAGCAGTTCTTC. Protein sequence: CASSPRTGVDEQFF.

The CDR3 sequence: CASSIPTGAGGELFF. The CDR3 region has the DNA TGTGCCAGTAGTATCCCGACAGGGGCGGGCGGGGAGCTGTTTTTT. V gene TRBV19 combines with J gene TRBJ2-2, with 8 bases matching TRBD1. This CDR3 has 15 residues. Trimming at V came to 3 bases and at J to 7 bases, leaving 7 bases not matched to a gene. Germline CDR1 and CDR2: LNHDA and SQIVND (reference sequence).

This clone turned up a few times. The chain employs TRBV19 and TRBJ1-5, with 7 bases fitting TRBD1. Germline assignment: CDR1 LNHDA and CDR2 SQIVND (reference sequence). This CDR3 has 15 residues. J gave up 1 base and V 5 bases, and 5 bases lay outside the gene matches. The CDR3 region has the DNA TGTGCCAGTAGTGTTAGACAGGGCAGCAATCAGCCCCAGCATTTT. It codes for CASSVRQGSNQPQHF.

The V and J genes are TRBV4-3 and TRBJ2-2; perhaps TRBD2 as D (6 bases). The CDR3 is 16 amino acids. Germline V gene data show CDR1 as LGHNA and CDR2 as YSLEER. V was clipped by 0 bases and J by 3 bases, with 11 bases between them. The DNA for the CDR3 is TGCGCCAGCAGCCAAGAATGGACTATATACACCGGGGAGCTGTTTTTT. Residues: CASSQEWTIYTGELFF.

This chain connects TRBV19 to TRBJ1-4; the D gene is possibly TRBD1 (5 bases). Germline loops: CDR1 LNHDA, CDR2 SQIVND (reference sequence). The CDR3 contains 15 residues. The V and J ends lost 5 bases and 7 bases respectively, with 17 bases between them. The DNA for the CDR3 is TGTGCCAGTAGTGTCTCAGGGACTTCTCCTGAAAAACTGTTTTTT. Translated: CASSVSGTSPEKLFF.

The J gene is TRBJ2-7, the V gene TRBV5-1; TRBD2 aligns across 9 bases. In germline, CDR1 is SGHRS, CDR2 YFSETQ. V trimming: 3 bases; J trimming: 7 bases; junction bases outside the gene matches: 8. This CDR3 spans 14 amino acids. The CDR3 loop is CASSYGTSRREQYF. CDR3 nucleotide sequence: TGCGCCAGCAGCTACGGGACTAGCCGTCGGGAGCAGTACTTC.

The V gene is TRBV7-9, the J gene TRBJ2-7, with D possibly matching TRBD1 (6 bases). V was clipped by 5 bases and J by 2 bases, with 13 bases between them. The CDR3 has 14 residues. Germline CDR1 and CDR2: SEHNR and FQNEAQ (reference sequence). DNA of the CDR3: TGTGCCAGCAGCAACCGGGACACAGCCTACGAGCAGTACTTC. It is translated as CASSNRDTAYEQYF.

V usage is TRBV4-2 and J usage is TRBJ2-1; possible D gene TRBD2, 7 bases. The CDR3 has 15 amino acids. Trimming removed 5 bases at V and 7 bases at J, with 18 bases between. CDR1 is LGHNA and CDR2 is YNFKEQ in the germline V gene. Written as DNA, the CDR3 is TGTGCCAGCAGCACAGCGACTAGCCAGGGGAATGAGCAGTTCTTC. Translating it yields CASSTATSQGNEQFF.

The chain carries TRBV28 and TRBJ1-1; possible D gene TRBD1, 6 bases. The CDR3 length is 11 residues. CDR1 and CDR2 from the germline V gene are MDHEN and SYDVKM. The V end lost 5 bases, the J end lost 8 bases, and 9 bases lay between the germline ends. CDR3: CASSRQEEAFF. The CDR3 region has the DNA TGTGCCAGCAGTAGACAGGAGGAAGCTTTCTTT.

V is TRBV9 and J is TRBJ2-3; the D gene is possibly TRBD1 (6 bases). This CDR3 has 16 amino acids. Per germline, CDR1 SGDLS and CDR2 YYNGEE. Trimming removed 1 base from V and 1 base from J, with 13 bases in between. CDR3 residues: CASSVQRGWGTDTQYF. The CDR3 region has the DNA TGTGCCAGCAGCGTACAAAGGGGGTGGGGCACAGATACGCAGTATTTT.

The rearrangement links TRBV28 to TRBJ2-5, with a tentative D call TRBD2 (6 bases). V was shortened by 3 bases and J by 4 bases, with 12 bases between the two germline ends. The CDR3 is 14 residues long. The germline CDR1 and CDR2 sequences are MDHEN and SYDVKM. Here the CDR3 reads CASSFSGGTETQYF. In DNA, the CDR3 is TGTGCCAGCAGTTTCTCCGGGGGAACAGAGACCCAGTACTTC. The full variable domain, completed using reference TRBV28 and TRBJ2-5, is DVKVTQSSRYLVKRTGEKVFLECVQDMDHENMFWYRQDPGLGLRLIYFSYDVKMKEKGDIPEGYSVSREKKERFSLILESASTNQTSMYLCASSFSGGTETQYFGPGTRLLVL.

This rearrangement joins TRBV5-1 to TRBJ2-1; 8 bases map to TRBD2. CDR1 is SGHRS, CDR2 YFSETQ, per germline. The length of the CDR3 is 15 residues. Unmatched junction bases numbered 19, after V lost 6 bases and J lost 14 bases. For the CDR3, the DNA is TGCGCCAGCACCTCCGCCGGGGGTAGCGGGGATGGGGAGTTCTTC. Protein sequence: CASTSAGGSGDGEFF.

As DNA, the CDR3 is TGTGCCAGTAGTCTAGGCAGTTACAATGAGCAGTTCTTC. Translated: CASSLGSYNEQFF. The V gene is TRBV19, the J gene TRBJ2-1; D not certain. The length of the CDR3 is 13 residues. V was trimmed by 5 bases and J by 4 bases, leaving 9 bases between them. CDR1 LNHDA and CDR2 SQIVND come from the germline V gene (reference sequence).